This TCR beta chain was documented in a study of CD8 T cells in ankylosing spondylitis. This clonotype was seen a few times. Its antigen remains unknown. V was trimmed by 0 bases and J by 3 bases, leaving 18 bases between them. The CDR3 length is 16 residues. Germline-derived CDR1 and CDR2 are DFQATT and SNEGSKA (reference sequence). Regarding the study as a whole: Characteristic of ankylosing spondylitis blood, it appeared, was a TCR beta motif comprising eight highly homologous variants. Enrichment of disease-linked clones was reportedly significant in matched ankylosing spondylitis synovial fluid.

TCRdb itself ran the 5' RACE reads through MiXCR, one entry per CDR3 protein. This table has 200,000 to 300,000 distinct CDR3 sequences, under 30% appearing once. The sequence derives from a male donor with ankylosing spondylitis or in good health (not recorded which). The chain joins TRBV20-1 to TRBJ2-7; possibly TRBD1 for D (6 bases). The sample consisted of blood, either unsorted or a sorted T cell fraction (not recorded which). The CDR3 protein is CSARDSPTGRSYEQYF. In DNA, the CDR3 is TGCAGTGCTAGAGATTCCCCCACAGGGAGAAGCTACGAGCAGTACTTC.